The T cell receptor beta chain under discussion was sequenced for a study of blood T cell repertoires in COVID-19 (dated by TCRdb to about 2020). Notes on the research overall: The collaborator samples originated in the United States, Italy and Spain and spanned the acute and convalescent phases of COVID-19. The repertoires were released in a freely available public database meant as a resource for research on the immune response to SARS-CoV-2. The dataset comprised deeply sampled blood TCRbeta repertoires from subjects exposed to, actively infected with, or recovered from COVID-19. The prospective study material was composed of cDNA or gDNA derived from T cells, B-cell-depleted T cells, or PBMCs. Samples came from the ongoing ImmuneRACE study (first 160 participants) plus 1,254 subjects from 6 global collaborators. Where available, HLA class I and class II types were taken from metadata supplied by the sample provider and were not determined by assay-based typing. The sample metadata nearly always contained a de-identified subject ID, COVID-19 status, age in years and sex.

One collaborating source in Seattle enrolled patients during active infection and followed them longitudinally through the course of disease. Each collaborating institution followed its own protocols to collect whole blood in K2EDTA tubes. For TCRbeta analysis, collaborators shipped samples in one of three forms: frozen whole blood, isolated PBMCs, or DNA extracted from either of those sample types. TCRbeta CDR3 regions were amplified from genomic DNA using the immunoSEQ Assay, a bias-controlled multiplex PCR. Per the authors' processing: Within the assay, amplification of reference gene primers was used to estimate how many nucleated cells each sample contained. To quantify the absolute abundance of each unique TCRbeta CDR3 rearrangement, sequence reads were collapsed and filtered. For each sample, productive Simpson clonality was calculated as the square root of Simpson's diversity index across productive rearrangements. In TCRdb, the immuneACCESS table is reduced to in-frame sequences with V and J assigned. These tables do not hold every clone; where another copy was compared, an unresolved V gene accounts for under half, and the others remain unexplained. The D gene and trimming were derived from the DNA, and the V and J assignments and clone size from that table. This sample comprises over 45,000 clones, 85% to 90% of them detected only once. Of the sample, 43% is held by the ten largest clones.

A note on this clone: Its antigen has not been determined. One base away there is no much larger clone; base qualities are not given.

What the study reported, not specific to this receptor: How much clinical and demographic metadata was included differed by source and by participant, and the metadata was provided uncurated.

Taken from cysteine to phenylalanine, the CDR3 has 16 residues. Only the CDR3 region is kept as DNA, spanning 48 bases read in frame from base 1. V and J lose 4 bases and 2 bases, and a span of 17 bases separates them. CDR1 is given as SGHDN and CDR2 as FVKESK, both from the germline V gene. This TCR was recovered from a woman aged 60-70 years with COVID-19, enrolled during active disease. Rearrangement joined TRBV14 to TRBJ2-5; a weak D assignment points to TRBD1 (6 bases agree). Sequences were obtained from peripheral blood. The DNA reads as follows: TGTGCCAGCAGCCTGCCCGTGGGGGCAAAACAAGAGACCCAGTACTTC. This sequence encodes CASSLPVGAKQETQYF.